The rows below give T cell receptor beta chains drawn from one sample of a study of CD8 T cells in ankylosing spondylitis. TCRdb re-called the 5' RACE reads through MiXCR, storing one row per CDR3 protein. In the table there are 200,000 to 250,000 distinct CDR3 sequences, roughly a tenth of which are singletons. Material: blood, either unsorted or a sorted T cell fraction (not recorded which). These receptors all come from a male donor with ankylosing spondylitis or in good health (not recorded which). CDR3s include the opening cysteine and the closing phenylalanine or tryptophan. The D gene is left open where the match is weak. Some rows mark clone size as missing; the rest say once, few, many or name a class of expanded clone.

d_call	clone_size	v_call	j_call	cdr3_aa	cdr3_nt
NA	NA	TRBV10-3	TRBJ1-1	CAISESAGAGTEAFF	TGTGCCATCAGTGAGTCTGCAGGGGCCGGCACTGAAGCTTTCTTT
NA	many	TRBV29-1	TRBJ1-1	CSVVAGGGGRAFF	TGCAGCGTTGTGGCTGGGGGGGGGGGTAGAGCTTTCTTT
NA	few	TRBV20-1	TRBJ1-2	CSEHPGADYGYTF	TGCAGCGAACATCCCGGGGCCGACTATGGCTACACCTTC
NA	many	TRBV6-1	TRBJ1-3	CASMTGGPGNTIYF	TGTGCCAGCATGACGGGAGGCCCTGGAAACACCATATATTTT
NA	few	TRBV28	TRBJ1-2	CASSSPTVGQPYGYTF	TGTGCCAGCAGCTCCCCGACAGTGGGCCAACCCTATGGCTACACCTTC
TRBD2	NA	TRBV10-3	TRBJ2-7	CAIRRQSGTSGGAVEQYF	TGTGCCATCCGGCGGCAATCCGGGACTAGCGGGGGGGCGGTGGAGCAGTACTTC
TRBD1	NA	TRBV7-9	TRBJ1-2	CASNPEGASHNYGYTF	TGTGCCAGCAACCCTGAGGGGGCCAGCCATAACTATGGCTACACCTTC
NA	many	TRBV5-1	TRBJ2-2	CASSPADNTGELFF	TGCGCCAGCAGTCCAGCGGATAACACCGGGGAGCTGTTTTTT
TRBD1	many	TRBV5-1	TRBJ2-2	CASSFSGQGANTGELFF	TGCGCCAGCAGCTTTTCTGGACAGGGGGCCAACACCGGGGAGCTGTTTTTT
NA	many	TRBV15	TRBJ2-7	CATSRGYTDEQYF	TGTGCCACCAGCAGAGGATATACAGACGAGCAGTACTTC
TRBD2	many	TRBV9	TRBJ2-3	CASSPTGGGDTQYF	TGTGCCAGCAGCCCGACGGGGGGTGGAGATACGCAGTATTTT
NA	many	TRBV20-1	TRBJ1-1	CSARNPGAGSDTEAFF	TGCAGTGCTAGAAACCCCGGGGCGGGGAGTGACACTGAAGCTTTCTTT
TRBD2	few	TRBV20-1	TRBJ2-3	CSARVSGGRAVGDTQYF	TGCAGTGCTAGAGTTTCCGGCGGGAGGGCCGTCGGGGATACGCAGTATTTT
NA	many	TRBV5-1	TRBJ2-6	CASLGEFGANVLTF	TGCGCCAGCTTGGGGGAGTTTGGGGCCAACGTCCTGACTTTC
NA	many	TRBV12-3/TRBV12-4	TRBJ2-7	CASSSIYEQYF	TGTGCCAGCAGTTCCATCTACGAGCAGTACTTC
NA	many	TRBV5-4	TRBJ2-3	CASSLRTASTDTQYF	TGTGCCAGCAGCTTGAGGACGGCAAGCACAGATACGCAGTATTTT
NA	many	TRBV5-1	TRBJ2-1	CASRLFHEQFF	TGCGCCAGCAGGTTGTTCCATGAGCAGTTCTTC
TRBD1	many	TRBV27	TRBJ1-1	CASSSGQGYSEAFF	TGTGCCAGCAGTTCTGGACAGGGATATTCTGAAGCTTTCTTT
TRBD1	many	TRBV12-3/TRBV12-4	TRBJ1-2	CASSYPQGSLGGYTF	TGTGCCAGCAGTTACCCACAGGGGTCCCTGGGTGGCTACACCTTC
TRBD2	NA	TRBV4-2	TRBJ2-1	CASSQLLAGAYNEQFF	TGTGCCAGCAGCCAACTTCTAGCGGGAGCCTACAATGAGCAGTTCTTC
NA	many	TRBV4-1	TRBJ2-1	CASSQGLARSSYNEQFF	TGCGCCAGCAGCCAAGGTCTAGCCAGGAGCTCCTACAATGAGCAGTTCTTC
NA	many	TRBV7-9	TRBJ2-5	CASSLAGAFMETQYF	TGTGCCAGCAGCTTAGCGGGGGCCTTTATGGAGACCCAGTACTTC
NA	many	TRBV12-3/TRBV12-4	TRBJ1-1	CASSLQDTNTEAFF	TGTGCCAGCAGCCTACAGGATACGAACACTGAAGCTTTCTTT
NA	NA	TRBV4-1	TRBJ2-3	CASGGDTAYTDTQYF	TGCGCCAGCGGGGGGGACACCGCCTACACAGATACGCAGTATTTT
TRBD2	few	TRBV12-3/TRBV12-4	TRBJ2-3	CASSYRGGSTDTQYF	TGTGCCAGCAGTTACCGGGGGGGTAGCACAGATACGCAGTATTTT
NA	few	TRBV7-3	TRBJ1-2	CASSSSGPTNYGYTF	TGTGCCAGCAGCTCCTCAGGTCCAACTAACTATGGCTACACCTTC
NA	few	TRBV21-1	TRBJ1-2	CASSKDTTIKGYTF	TGTGCCAGCAGCAAGGACACGACTATCAAGGGCTACACCTTC
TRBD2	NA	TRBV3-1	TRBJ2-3	CASSQGSGGGGDTQYF	TGTGCCAGCAGCCAAGGGTCAGGCGGGGGGGGAGATACGCAGTATTTT